This TCR beta chain was captured in a study of regulatory T cells in long-lasting Graves disease (dated by TCRdb to the early 2020s). With regard to the full study: Persistent Graves' disease was defined as antithyroid drug treatment for over 5 years with persistently positive TSH receptor autoantibodies. This study used TCR sequencing and RNA sequencing of peripheral blood to compare persistent Graves' disease patients against newly diagnosed Graves' disease patients. A total of about 33 samples underwent TCR sequencing, from roughly 13 patients with persistent Graves' disease and some 20 patients with newly diagnosed Graves' disease. On average, persistent Graves' disease patients in the clinical cohort had been on antithyroid drugs for about 9.3 years. The study took place in China and was registered as a clinical trial. Beyond this particular receptor, the publication reports: As a limitation, the authors acknowledged that the small sample size may reduce accuracy. Persistent disease showed preferential use of TRBV28, TRBJ1-2 and TRBJ2-5, whereas newly diagnosed disease favored TRBV20-1 and TRBJ2-1. Compared with newly diagnosed patients, persistent Graves' disease patients had lower TCR Shannon entropy and fewer highly expanded clones, which suggests clonal expansion. Only the TCR beta chain was sequenced and analyzed. A larger number of public clonotypes was shared among persistent patients (around 2,700) than among newly diagnosed patients (around 880). Because the primary lesion, thyroid tissue, could not be accessed, the study looked at peripheral blood alone.

Notes on this clonotype: There is no known antigen for this receptor. Per-nucleotide qualities are absent, and no much larger clonotype sits a single base away.

The sample's time point label, in plain terms: persistent/refractory GD, antithyroid drugs over 5 years with positive TRAb. RNA was extracted from PBMCs in TRIzol for both TCR sequencing and RNA sequencing. Graves' disease was diagnosed according to American Thyroid Association guidelines. The patients came from an endocrinology department in Xi'an, China. Each patient gave 7 to 9.5 milliliters of peripheral blood, collected in an EDTA anticoagulant tube. PBMCs were isolated by Ficoll Paque Plus density gradient separation without further T cell sorting. RNA quality was checked with an Agilent 2100 Bioanalyzer and agarose gel, and concentration with a NanoDrop 2000. In the germline V gene (reference sequence), CDR1 corresponds to LNHDA and CDR2 to SQIVND. Including the terminal cysteine and phenylalanine, the CDR3 comprises 15 residues. The entry retains the CDR3 DNA only, 45 bases that are in frame from base 1. V has 7 bases trimmed and J has 6 bases trimmed; junction bases matching no gene number 14.

The library was prepared using multiplex PCR. This sample was sequenced with an Illumina HiSeq 4000. TCR beta libraries were built with iRepertoire HTBI primers and Arm-PCR amplification of CDR3 regions. PCR products were gel purified before sequencing. From the authors' description of their analysis: Across samples, approximately 68 TRBV and 13 to 15 TRBJ segments were identified and used for gene usage analysis of CDR3 amino acid clonotypes. COPE and FqMerger were used to merge the filtered high-quality paired reads into contigs. BLAST was used to align contigs to the IMGT TRBV, TRBD and TRBJ reference genes, and CDR3 was defined following IMGT. Any clonotype with a frequency above 0.1% was classified as a highly expanded clone. Shannon entropy was used to measure repertoire diversity, and the Gini coefficient was used to measure V-J evenness. A clonotype found in more than one individual was treated as public. TCRdb reran the public reads through fastp at Q25 and MiXCR, keeping productive beta chains. Here each entry gathers all rows of one CDR3 protein and keeps the most common genes and DNA. Here the V and J calls rest on TCRdb's processing, not on the authors' analysis. Within this sample are more than 300,000 distinct CDR3 sequences, with 15% to 20% of them counted one time only. The ten largest clones capture 29% of the sample.

The sample was peripheral blood mononuclear cells (PBMCs), taken when the disease was refractory, from a patient treated with antithyroid drugs. Recombination linked TRBV19 to TRBJ1-2, and TRBD1 aligns with 7 junction nucleotides. This sequence originates from a female donor with Graves disease. The nucleotides read TGTGCCAGTACCTCACAGGGGATGGCCCCCAATGGCTACACCTTC. Translated, it gives CASTSQGMAPNGYTF.